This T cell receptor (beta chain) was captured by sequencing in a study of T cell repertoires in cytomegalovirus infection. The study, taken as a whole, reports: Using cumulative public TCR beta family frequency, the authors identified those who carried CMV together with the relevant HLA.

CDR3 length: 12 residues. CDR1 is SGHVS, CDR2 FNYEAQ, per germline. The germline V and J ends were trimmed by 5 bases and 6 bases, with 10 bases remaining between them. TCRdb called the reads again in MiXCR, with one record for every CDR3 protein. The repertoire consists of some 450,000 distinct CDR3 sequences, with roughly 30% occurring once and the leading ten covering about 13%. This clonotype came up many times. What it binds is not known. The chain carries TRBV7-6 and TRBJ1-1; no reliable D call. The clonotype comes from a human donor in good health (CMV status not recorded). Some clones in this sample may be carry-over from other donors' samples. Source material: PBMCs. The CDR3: CASSHKGSEAFF. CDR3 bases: TGTGCCAGCAGCCATAAGGGTTCTGAAGCTTTCTTT.